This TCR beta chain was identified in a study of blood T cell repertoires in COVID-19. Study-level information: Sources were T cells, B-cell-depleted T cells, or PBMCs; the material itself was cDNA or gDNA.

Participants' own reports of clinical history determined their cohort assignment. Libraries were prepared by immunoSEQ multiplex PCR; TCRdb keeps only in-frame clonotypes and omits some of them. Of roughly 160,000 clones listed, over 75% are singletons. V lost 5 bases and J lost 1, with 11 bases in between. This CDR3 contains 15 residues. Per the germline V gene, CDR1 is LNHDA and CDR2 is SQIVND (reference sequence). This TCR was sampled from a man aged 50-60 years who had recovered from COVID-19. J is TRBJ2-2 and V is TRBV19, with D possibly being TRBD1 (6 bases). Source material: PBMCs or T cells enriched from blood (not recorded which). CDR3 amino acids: CASSSTGLNTGELFF. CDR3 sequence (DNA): TGTGCCAGTAGTTCGACAGGACTGAACACCGGGGAGCTGTTTTTT. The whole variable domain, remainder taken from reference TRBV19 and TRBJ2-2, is DGGITQSPKYLFRKEGQNVTLSCEQNLNHDAMYWYRQDPGQGLRLIYYSQIVNDFQKGDIAEGYSVSREKKESFPLTVTSAQKNPTAFYLCASSSTGLNTGELFFGEGSRLTVL.